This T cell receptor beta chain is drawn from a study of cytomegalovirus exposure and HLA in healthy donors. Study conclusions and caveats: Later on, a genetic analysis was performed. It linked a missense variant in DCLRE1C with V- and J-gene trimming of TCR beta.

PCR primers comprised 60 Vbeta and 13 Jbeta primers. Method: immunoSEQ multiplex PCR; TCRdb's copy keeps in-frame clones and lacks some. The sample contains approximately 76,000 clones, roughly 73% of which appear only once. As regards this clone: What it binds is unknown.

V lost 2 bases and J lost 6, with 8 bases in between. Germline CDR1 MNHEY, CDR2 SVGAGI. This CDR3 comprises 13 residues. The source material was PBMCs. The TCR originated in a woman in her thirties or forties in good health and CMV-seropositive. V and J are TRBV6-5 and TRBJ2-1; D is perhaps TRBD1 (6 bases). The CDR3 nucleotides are TGTGCCAGCAGTTACCAGGGGCCCAATGAGCAGTTCTTC. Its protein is CASSYQGPNEQFF.